The rows below give T cell receptor beta chains drawn from one sample of a study of Tregs in tolerant kidney transplant recipients. The method was immunoSEQ multiplex PCR; TCRdb's version includes in-frame clones alone and lacks a portion of them. This sample has fewer than 100,000 clones; roughly 93% occur once, and the top ten carry approximately 0.5%. Material: CD4+ T cells from blood, obtained before the transplant. These receptors were taken from a human donor who received a combined kidney and bone marrow transplant. Each CDR3 is given without its conserved first and last residue. The order of the fields is V gene, clone size, CDR3 protein. Expanded clones are given a class, and other clones once, few, many or no size at all.

v_call: TRBV19; clone_size: once; cdr3_aa: ASSDPGFPYEQY
v_call: TRBV5-4; clone_size: .; cdr3_aa: ASSSNNRGGSYNEQF
v_call: TRBV5-1; clone_size: once; cdr3_aa: ASSLANRGNYGYT
v_call: TRBV28; clone_size: .; cdr3_aa: ASSRTGRRNTEAF
v_call: TRBV5-4; clone_size: .; cdr3_aa: ASTRWGGRWDTQY
v_call: TRBV15; clone_size: .; cdr3_aa: ATSRDLQGARDNYGYT
v_call: TRBV5-1; clone_size: .; cdr3_aa: ASSLGQLGDTEAF
v_call: TRBV2; clone_size: .; cdr3_aa: ASSGPGQGRRYGYT
v_call: TRBV7-9; clone_size: .; cdr3_aa: ASSLGSAYNEQF
v_call: TRBV5-6; clone_size: .; cdr3_aa: ASRRLVNTGELF
v_call: TRBV18; clone_size: .; cdr3_aa: ASSEIAGETQY
v_call: TRBV4-3; clone_size: .; cdr3_aa: ASSPYQTSGGYNEQF
v_call: TRBV7-8; clone_size: .; cdr3_aa: ASSFNTQGRNSPLH
v_call: TRBV2; clone_size: .; cdr3_aa: ASSSDSQETQY
v_call: TRBV7-8; clone_size: .; cdr3_aa: ASSLATSGGPLKF
v_call: TRBV11-2; clone_size: .; cdr3_aa: ASSLTSGGARNEQF
v_call: TRBV6-5; clone_size: .; cdr3_aa: ASDARGVPGNTIY
v_call: TRBV6-5; clone_size: .; cdr3_aa: ASSYGKVAGAGEQF